A selection of T cell receptor beta chains follows, all from one sample in a study of T cell repertoires in cytomegalovirus infection. The antigens these receptors bind are not known. Via MiXCR, TCRdb re-called the reads, giving one row per CDR3 protein. The table has 250,000 to 300,000 distinct CDR3 sequences, 20% to 25% seen once. This specimen was cultured PBMCs, taken from culture after CMV antigen stimulation. The origin of the receptors is a human donor in good health (CMV status not recorded). Some clones in this sample may be carry-over from other donors' samples. CDR3s include the opening cysteine and the closing phenylalanine or tryptophan. The order of the fields is V gene, J gene, clone size, D gene, CDR3 DNA, CDR3 protein. A D gene is named only where the DNA matches it firmly. A clone size is listed for some rows: how often the clone was seen (once, few, many), or a class if it is expanded.

TRBV28	TRBJ2-3	.	TRBD2	TGTGCCTGCGGACTAGCGGGAGGGGATACGCAGTATTTT	CACGLAGGDTQYF
TRBV7-8	TRBJ2-4	.	.	TGTGCCAGCAGCTTACGGCTACCCAAAAACATTCAGTACTTC	CASSLRLPKNIQYF
TRBV28	TRBJ2-7	.	.	TGTGCCAGCAGTTTCTTCGAAGGGGGAGGCGAGCAGTACTTC	CASSFFEGGGEQYF
TRBV7-2	TRBJ2-1	many	.	TGTGCCAGCAGCCGCAGGGGATATGAGCAGTTCTTC	CASSRRGYEQFF
TRBV12-5	TRBJ1-1	.	TRBD1	TGTGCTAGTGGTTTGGATAGGACAGGCCTGAACACTGAAGCTTTCTTT	CASGLDRTGLNTEAFF
TRBV11-3	TRBJ2-2	.	.	TGTGCCAGCAGCTTAGGGGGCAACGCGAACACCGGGGAGCTGTTTTTT	CASSLGGNANTGELFF
TRBV19	TRBJ2-5	few	TRBD2	TGTGCCAGTAGTACGGGACTAGCGGGAAGGCAAGAGACCCAGTACTTC	CASSTGLAGRQETQYF
TRBV6-5	TRBJ1-1	few	.	TGTGCCAGCAGTAACTTAAGGGGGAGGGTCACTGAAGCTTTCTTT	CASSNLRGRVTEAFF
TRBV4-3	TRBJ1-4	.	.	TGCGCCAGCAGCCGCCGGGACGGGACTAATGAAAAACTGTTTTTT	CASSRRDGTNEKLFF
TRBV12-3/TRBV12-4	TRBJ2-3	few	.	TGTGCCAGCAGTTGGGGGATTAGCACAGATACGCAGTATTTT	CASSWGISTDTQYF
TRBV12-3/TRBV12-4	TRBJ2-1	many	TRBD1	TGTGCCAGCAGTAAAGCCGGGACAGGGATTTTCAATGAGCAGTTCTTC	CASSKAGTGIFNEQFF
TRBV6-2/TRBV6-3	TRBJ2-2	.	.	TGTGCCACCGGGGACACCGGGGAGCTGTTTTTT	CATGDTGELFF
TRBV7-2	TRBJ1-2	few	.	TGTGCCAGCAGCTCATGGGCCCTCTCCGGGGACTATGGCTACACCTTC	CASSSWALSGDYGYTF
TRBV5-4	TRBJ2-5	few	TRBD2	TGTGCCAGCAGCCTAAGCGGGGCCGGTCAAGAGACCCAGTACTTC	CASSLSGAGQETQYF
TRBV4-1	TRBJ2-1	.	.	TGCGCCAGCAGCCAAGATACCGGGACTGGCGATGAGCAGTTCTTC	CASSQDTGTGDEQFF
TRBV7-9	TRBJ2-3	few	TRBD2	TGTGCCAGCAGCCACACTAGCGGGAGTGCAGATACGCAGTATTTT	CASSHTSGSADTQYF
TRBV20-1	TRBJ2-7	few	.	TGCAGTGCTCAGAGTACCAGCGGTCCCTCCTACGAGCAGTACTTC	CSAQSTSGPSYEQYF
TRBV7-2	TRBJ2-1	.	.	TGTGCCAGCAGCTTGAATAGTGGGGTTGGTGAGCAGTTCTTC	CASSLNSGVGEQFF
TRBV2	TRBJ2-5	many	.	TGTGCCAGCAGTACGTATCGGAGCCAAGAGACCCAGTACTTC	CASSTYRSQETQYF
TRBV11-3	TRBJ1-1	.	TRBD1	TGTGCCAGCAGCTTAGGCCTCCGGGACAGGGAGGACACTGAAGCTTTCTTT	CASSLGLRDREDTEAFF
TRBV7-2	TRBJ2-3	few	TRBD2	TGTGCCAGCGCGACTAGCGGGAGAACAGATACGCAGTATTTT	CASATSGRTDTQYF
TRBV29-1	TRBJ2-3	.	.	TGCAGCGAGTCTGGGGAAGCGGGGCAGGGGACAGATACGCAGTATTTT	CSESGEAGQGTDTQYF
TRBV15	TRBJ1-2	few	.	TGTGCCACCAGTGGTGAGACCGACAACTATGGCTACACCTTC	CATSGETDNYGYTF
TRBV12-3/TRBV12-4	TRBJ2-1	many	.	TGTGCCAGCAGTTTGTCCGGGACAACTTCTACTTACAATGAGCAGTTCTTC	CASSLSGTTSTYNEQFF
TRBV7-8	TRBJ2-4	.	.	TGTGCCAGCAGCTTGCGGTCCCGGACAGCGGTAGACCTAAACATTCAGTACTTC	CASSLRSRTAVDLNIQYF
TRBV7-2	TRBJ1-5	many	.	TGTGCCAGCAGCTTAAGGGCAGGAAAACATCAGCCCCAGCATTTT	CASSLRAGKHQPQHF
TRBV28	TRBJ1-6	few	.	TGTGCCAGCAGGACGAGTAATTCACCCCTCCACTTT	CASRTSNSPLHF
TRBV28	TRBJ1-4	many	.	TGTGCCAGCAGTTTCTCGACACTTCAAGTGTTTTTT	CASSFSTLQVFF
TRBV6-2/TRBV6-3	TRBJ2-5	few	TRBD2	TGTGCCAGCAGTTACCAACTAGCGACCAACCAAGAGACCCAGTACTTC	CASSYQLATNQETQYF
TRBV19	TRBJ1-5	.	.	TGTGCCAGTAGTATGAACAGGCATCAGCCCCAGCATTTT	CASSMNRHQPQHF
TRBV5-6	TRBJ1-6	.	.	TGTGCCAGCAGCTCCACAGGGCCGGTGACCTATAATTCACCCCTCCACTTT	CASSSTGPVTYNSPLHF
TRBV6-2/TRBV6-3	TRBJ1-5	few	.	TGTGCCAGCAGTTACCCCTCGAATCAGCCCCAGCATTTT	CASSYPSNQPQHF
TRBV12-3/TRBV12-4	TRBJ2-2	.	.	TGTGCCAGCAGTTATTGGCCGAACACCGGGGAGCTGTTTTTT	CASSYWPNTGELFF
TRBV20-1	TRBJ1-1	.	.	TGCAGTGCTCCCGGGACCCATAAGGAAGCTTTCTTT	CSAPGTHKEAFF
TRBV6-1	TRBJ1-1	few	.	TGTGTCAGCAGTCCAACCTCGGACAGCACTGAAGCTTTCTTT	CVSSPTSDSTEAFF
TRBV28	TRBJ2-3	few	.	TGTGCCAGCAGCAGCAGTCCAGATACGCAGTATTTT	CASSSSPDTQYF
TRBV2	TRBJ1-5	.	TRBD1	TGTGCCAGCAGTGAATGGGGACAGGGGTATGGTCAGCCCCAGCATTTT	CASSEWGQGYGQPQHF
TRBV7-9	TRBJ1-5	few	.	TGTGCCAGCAGCTCCTCAGGTATCAGCAATCAGCCCCAGCATTTT	CASSSSGISNQPQHF
TRBV7-7	TRBJ2-3	many	TRBD1	TGTGCCAGCAGCCGGGACAGTCTCACAGATACGCAGTATTTT	CASSRDSLTDTQYF
TRBV29-1	TRBJ2-4	.	.	TGCAGCGTGTGGGACGGGGGCAAAAACATTCAGTACTTC	CSVWDGGKNIQYF
TRBV12-3/TRBV12-4	TRBJ1-1	many	.	TGTGCCAGCACGCAGAGGTTGGACACTGAAGCTTTCTTT	CASTQRLDTEAFF
TRBV30	TRBJ2-2	.	TRBD2	TGTGCCTGGACCCTCGGGACTAGAGGCACCGGGGAGCTGTTTTTT	CAWTLGTRGTGELFF
TRBV7-9	TRBJ1-6	many	.	TGTGCCAGCAGCTTAGAAGGGCCCCTCCACTTT	CASSLEGPLHF
TRBV9	TRBJ2-1	.	.	TGTGCCAGCAGCGTAGGGTCAGGGGTATACAATGAGCAGTTCTTC	CASSVGSGVYNEQFF
TRBV7-9	TRBJ2-3	many	TRBD1	TGTGCCAGCAGCTTTGAGGGGGCGCGAGATACGCAGTATTTT	CASSFEGARDTQYF
TRBV19	TRBJ1-1	.	.	TGTGCCAGTAGTATTTATAGATTTAACACTGAAGCTTTCTTT	CASSIYRFNTEAFF
TRBV27	TRBJ1-4	.	.	TGTGCCAGCAGACCACAGGGTAATGAAAAACTGTTTTTT	CASRPQGNEKLFF
TRBV18	TRBJ1-5	.	.	TGTGCCAGCTCACCTTCCGGGGGTGCTGGCAATCAGCCCCAGCATTTT	CASSPSGGAGNQPQHF
TRBV7-2	TRBJ2-2	few	.	TGTGCCAGCAGCTTAGATTTGACTTCGCCCTCCGGGGAGCTGTTTTTT	CASSLDLTSPSGELFF
TRBV2	TRBJ2-2	.	.	TGTGCCAGCAGTGAAGAGATGGTCGGGGAGCTGTTTTTT	CASSEEMVGELFF
TRBV7-3	TRBJ2-1	many	TRBD2	TGTGCCAGCAGCATGGGACTAGGGATTGAGCAGTTCTTC	CASSMGLGIEQFF
TRBV7-8	TRBJ2-7	few	.	TGTGCCAGCAGCTTAGCCCCTACAGACCCCTACGAGCAGTACTTC	CASSLAPTDPYEQYF
TRBV12-3/TRBV12-4	TRBJ2-7	.	.	TGTGCCAGCGCCAACATGGGGGCGAGCTCCTACGAGCAGTACTTC	CASANMGASSYEQYF
TRBV5-6	TRBJ2-5	few	.	TGTGCCAGCAGCTTGACAGGGACGGAGACCCAGTACTTC	CASSLTGTETQYF